Each of the 31 T cell receptor beta chains below was sequenced from the same sample in a study of T-cell memory formation after mild COVID-19. TCRdb reprocessed the 5' RACE reads via MiXCR and lists one record per CDR3 protein. The repertoire has approximately 190,000 distinct CDR3 sequences, about a sixth of them found once; the top ten carry 2% to 2.5%. Sequencing was performed on PBMCs or a T cell subset sorted from them (not recorded which). These receptors were obtained from an adult woman who had mild COVID-19 (a few samples of this study predate the infection). Cell type and time point are not known.

V usage is TRBV11-2 and J usage is TRBJ1-2; 7 bases match TRBD1. The germline V gene encodes CDR1 SGHAT and CDR2 FQNNGV. Trimming cost V 5 bases and J 7 bases; bases outside gene matches: 7. This CDR3 contains 13 residues. CDR3 nucleotide sequence: TGTGCCAGCAGCCTGGACAGGTCCGGTGGCTACACCTTC. This codes for CASSLDRSGGYTF.

This clonotype has only one observation. The chain recombines TRBV12-3 or TRBV12-4 with TRBJ1-2; 8 nucleotides line up with TRBD1. Trimming took 4 bases from V and 8 from J; bases not matched to a gene: 12. The CDR3 length is 15 residues. For the CDR3, the DNA is TGTGCCAGCAGTTCGCAGGGGGCCCCACTGTGGGGCTACACCTTC. Translated: CASSSQGAPLWGYTF.

This clonotype was counted only a few times. This rearrangement joins TRBV3-1 to TRBJ2-1; TRBD2 might be the D (5 bases). Per the germline V gene, CDR1 is LGHDT and CDR2 is YNNKEL (reference sequence). The CDR3 has 15 residues. V was shortened by 4 bases and J by 2 bases, with 12 bases between the two germline ends. DNA of the CDR3: TGTGCCAGCAGCCTCGCGGTAGCGCCCTACAATGAGCAGTTCTTC. It yields the protein CASSLAVAPYNEQFF.

This clonotype was observed many times. The chain has TRBV7-9 and TRBJ2-2; TRBD1 aligns across 7 bases. Germline V CDR1 and CDR2: SEHNR, FQNEAQ (reference sequence). Germline trimming cut 0 bases from V and 1 base from J; bases unmatched to any gene: 5. The CDR3 runs 17 residues. CDR3 DNA sequence: TGTGCCAGCAGCTTAGCGTGGACAGGAGGGAACACCGGGGAGCTGTTTTTT. Translating it yields CASSLAWTGGNTGELFF.

This clonotype was counted a few times. The CDR3 nucleotides are TGTGCCAGCTCACCAGACAAGGCAAGCGAGCAGTACTTC. Protein product: CASSPDKASEQYF. The chain recombines TRBV18 with TRBJ2-7; unclear D gene. V gave up 2 bases and J gave up 6 bases, with 11 bases separating them. This CDR3 contains 13 residues. Germline-derived CDR1 and CDR2 are KGHSH and LQKENI.

This clonotype was seen a handful of times. The gene calls are TRBV6-4 and TRBJ1-1, with no clear D. The CDR3 has 13 amino acids. V was cut by 4 bases and J by 2 bases, with 8 bases left in between. Germline V lookup: CDR1 MRHNA, CDR2 SNTAGT. CDR3 DNA sequence: TGTGCCAGCAGTGCGGGGTCCAACACTGAAGCTTTCTTT. This sequence encodes CASSAGSNTEAFF.

The CDR3 DNA is TGCAGTGCCGGACTAGCGGCTCGGGAGACCCAGTACTTC. It encodes CSAGLAARETQYF. The chain uses TRBV20-1 and TRBJ2-5; TRBD2 matches at 10 bases. V lost 6 bases and J lost 5; bases outside the gene matches: 6. This CDR3 is 13 amino acids long. Germline lookup yields CDR1 DFQATT and CDR2 SNEGSKA (reference sequence).

The rearrangement joins TRBV5-1 to TRBJ1-5; D remains ambiguous. The CDR3 consists of 15 residues. Germline V gene sequence: CDR1 SGHRS, CDR2 YFSETQ. Deletions cut 1 base from V and 2 bases from J, with 10 bases between. This CDR3 reads CASSLTPIGNQPQHF. CDR3 bases: TGCGCCAGCAGCTTGACGCCAATCGGCAATCAGCCCCAGCATTTT.

This clonotype was recorded a few times. The J gene is TRBJ1-2, the V gene TRBV5-1; 10 bases are a match to TRBD1. The CDR3 consists of 15 residues. V lost 4 bases, J lost 4 bases, and 7 bases stayed unmatched. CDR1 is SGHRS, CDR2 YFSETQ, per germline. The CDR3 region has the DNA TGCGCCAGCAGCCCAAGGACAGGGGGAGGCTATGGCTACACCTTC. This encodes CASSPRTGGGYGYTF. Variable domain in full (rest from reference TRBV5-1 and TRBJ1-2): KAGVTQTPRYLIKTRGQQVTLSCSPISGHRSVSWYQQTPGQGLQFLFEYFSETQRNKGNFPGRFSGRQFSNSRSEMNVSTLELGDSALYLCASSPRTGGGYGYTFGSGTRLTVV.

The genes are TRBV12-3 or TRBV12-4 and TRBJ2-6; D might be TRBD2 (5 bases). With 7 bases removed from V and 2 bases from J, the gap between germline ends came to 9 bases. The CDR3 length is 14 residues. The CDR3 nucleotides are TGTGCCAGCAAAGCGGTCCCTGGGGCCAACGTCCTGACTTTC. Residues: CASKAVPGANVLTF.

This chain connects TRBV6-5 to TRBJ1-2, with D hard to call. The CDR3 extends over 15 amino acids. V was clipped by 6 bases and J by 0 bases, with 14 bases between them. Germline CDR1 is MNHEY and CDR2 is SVGAGI. CDR3 sequence (DNA): TGTGCCAGCAGGTTGACGGGGTGGACTAACTATGGCTACACCTTC. It specifies CASRLTGWTNYGYTF.

The sample holds a few counts of this clonotype. V usage is TRBV20-1 and J usage is TRBJ2-1, with 14 bases lining up with TRBD2. This CDR3 comprises 18 residues. The trim removed 0 bases at V and 7 bases at J, leaving 11 bases unmatched. Germline assignment: CDR1 DFQATT and CDR2 SNEGSKA (reference sequence). The CDR3 sequence is CSARDRLLTSGRGNEQFF. The CDR3 DNA is TGCAGTGCTAGAGATAGGCTCTTGACTAGCGGGAGGGGGAATGAGCAGTTCTTC.

This clonotype was seen ten or more times. The CDR3 DNA follows: TGTGCCAGCAGCCATGAGCCACGACAGGGGGGAGAGACCCAGTACTTC. Amino acid sequence: CASSHEPRQGGETQYF. The chain employs TRBV5-4 and TRBJ2-5; 9 bases fit TRBD1. The V gene's germline CDR1 is SGHNT and CDR2 YYREEE (reference sequence). The V and J ends lost 4 bases and 4 bases, in that order; junction bases with no gene match: 11. This CDR3 comprises 16 residues. Variable domain in full (rest from reference TRBV5-4 and TRBJ2-5): ETGVTQSPTHLIKTRGQQVTLRCSSQSGHNTVSWYQQALGQGPQFIFQYYREEENGRGNFPPRFSGLQFPNYSSELNVNALELDDSALYLCASSHEPRQGGETQYFGPGTRLLVL.

This sequence joins TRBV7-2 and TRBJ2-5; 10 bases are shared with TRBD2. From germline, CDR1 is SGHTA and CDR2 FQGNSA. V dropped 3 bases and J dropped 4; count of bases not matched to a gene: 5. The CDR3 is made up of 15 amino acids. The DNA of the CDR3 is TGTGCCAGCAGCTTTCTAGCGGGAGTAGGAGAGACCCAGTACTTC. It translates to CASSFLAGVGETQYF.

The V call is TRBV4-1, the J call TRBJ2-7, with D possibly TRBD2 on 6 matching bases. V lost 1 base and J 5 bases, leaving 18 bases between the germline ends. Germline assignment: CDR1 MGHRA and CDR2 YSYEKL. The CDR3 totals 16 residues. This CDR3 reads CASSQVGRGKRNEQYF. In DNA, the CDR3 is TGCGCCAGCAGCCAAGTCGGTCGGGGGAAAAGGAACGAGCAGTACTTC.

This clonotype was seen a few times. V gene TRBV11-2 combines with J gene TRBJ1-6, with a possible D match to TRBD1 (5 bases). Deletions cut 7 bases from V and 6 bases from J, with 13 bases between. The CDR3 has 14 amino acids. CDR1 and CDR2 from the germline V gene are SGHAT and FQNNGV. The CDR3 DNA sequence: TGTGCCAGCACAAGCGGCGGGGGTAATTCACCCCTCCACTTT. Translated: CASTSGGGNSPLHF. Full variable domain (rest looked up from reference TRBV11-2 and TRBJ1-6): EAGVAQSPRYKIIEKRQSVAFWCNPISGHATLYWYQQILGQGPKLLIQFQNNGVVDDSQLPKDRFSAERLKGVDSTLKIQPAKLEDSAVYLCASTSGGGNSPLHFGNGTRLTVT.

This clonotype was seen a few times. This rearrangement joins TRBV12-3 or TRBV12-4 to TRBJ2-1; TRBD2 is a possible D gene (5 bases). The V end was cut by 7 bases, the J end by 9 bases, with 13 bases between. The CDR3 sequence is 12 residues long. The CDR3 sequence is CASNRGFSEQFF. DNA for the CDR3: TGTGCCAGCAACCGGGGATTTAGTGAGCAGTTCTTC.

This clonotype was observed a few times. The V and J genes are TRBV3-1 and TRBJ2-5, with TRBD2 identical over 11 bases. The CDR3 contains 14 residues. Germline CDR1 LGHDT, CDR2 YNNKEL (reference sequence). Trimming cost V 4 bases and J 13 bases; bases outside gene matches: 11. CDR3: CASSPNPGTSGVYF. CDR3 sequence (DNA): TGTGCCAGCAGCCCCAATCCCGGGACTAGCGGCGTGTACTTC.

This clonotype was found a few times. The rearrangement uses TRBV7-3 and TRBJ2-3; D is undetermined. The germline V gene encodes CDR1 SGHTA and CDR2 FQGTGA. V gave up 0 bases and J gave up 2 bases, with 3 bases separating them. CDR3 length: 13 amino acids. CDR3 amino acids: CASSLTNTDTQYF. CDR3 nucleotide sequence: TGTGCCAGCAGCTTAACCAACACAGATACGCAGTATTTT. The variable domain in full, completed from reference TRBV7-3 and TRBJ2-3, reads GAGVSQTPSNKVTEKGKYVELRCDPISGHTALYWYRQSLGQGPEFLIYFQGTGAADDSGLPNDRFFAVRPEGSVSTLKIQRTERGDSAVYLCASSLTNTDTQYFGPGTRLTVL.

This clonotype occurred a few times. The rearrangement joins TRBV29-1 to TRBJ2-3; D is possibly TRBD1 or TRBD2 (5 bases each). Germline V gives CDR1 SQVTM, CDR2 ANQGSEA. This CDR3 is built from 13 residues. The V gene lost 4 bases and the J gene lost 4 bases, with 12 bases spanning the gap. CDR3 nucleotides: TGCAGCGTTGCGGGGCATGCCGCAGATACGCAGTATTTT. Translating it yields CSVAGHAADTQYF.

This clonotype was detected a few times. The rearrangement joins TRBV5-5 to TRBJ1-4; no firm D call. CDR1 is SGHKS and CDR2 is YYEKEE in the germline V gene (reference sequence). The CDR3 covers 15 residues. V was trimmed by 0 bases and J by 4 bases, leaving 10 bases between them. Here the CDR3 reads CASSLEPNFNEKLFF. CDR3 bases: TGTGCCAGCAGCTTGGAGCCCAACTTTAATGAAAAACTGTTTTTT.

This sequence joins TRBV20-1 and TRBJ2-5; 14 bases are a match to TRBD2. V was pared by 3 bases and J by 7 bases, with 10 bases of the junction left unmatched. This CDR3 is 16 amino acids long. Germline assignment: CDR1 DFQATT and CDR2 SNEGSKA (reference sequence). CDR3 in DNA: TGCAGTGCTAGGATGACTAGCGGGAGGGTCGCCGGGACCCAGTACTTC. Translation gives CSARMTSGRVAGTQYF.

V gene TRBV7-8 combines with J gene TRBJ1-1; no clear D gene. The CDR3 loop spans 15 amino acids. V lost 0 bases, J lost 2 bases, and 10 bases lay in between. CDR1 is SGHVS and CDR2 is FQNEAQ in the germline V gene. CDR3 region: CASSLARGFNTEAFF. The CDR3 DNA is TGTGCCAGCAGCTTAGCGAGAGGGTTCAACACTGAAGCTTTCTTT.

This clonotype was counted a few times. This chain connects TRBV5-1 to TRBJ1-1; no definite D call. CDR3 length equals 13 residues. The V gene's germline CDR1 is SGHRS and CDR2 YFSETQ. V lost 0 bases to trimming and J lost 3 bases, with 6 bases between them. This CDR3 reads CASSLGGHTEAFF. For the CDR3, the DNA is TGCGCCAGCAGCTTGGGCGGACACACTGAAGCTTTCTTT.

J is TRBJ1-1 and V is TRBV29-1, with TRBD1 identical over 8 bases. The germline V gene encodes CDR1 SQVTM and CDR2 ANQGSEA. This CDR3 is built from 13 residues. The V and J ends lost 4 bases and 10 bases, in that order; junction bases with no gene match: 11. CDR3 sequence (DNA): TGCAGCGTTGCGGGGACAGGTCTTCCGGGAGCTTTCTTT. Translation: CSVAGTGLPGAFF.

The chain uses TRBV5-1 and TRBJ1-6; TRBD1 aligns across 9 bases. Germline loops: CDR1 SGHRS, CDR2 YFSETQ. The ends lost 5 bases at V and 7 bases at J; junction bases unmatched: 7. The CDR3 extends over 15 amino acids. The CDR3 nucleotides read TGCGCCAGCAGGGGGACAGGGCTGTGGAATTCACCCCTCCACTTT. Translated, it gives CASRGTGLWNSPLHF.

This clonotype was recorded a few times. The chain is built from TRBV7-2 and TRBJ2-3; 8 bases align to TRBD1. This CDR3 contains 14 residues. Germline V CDR1 and CDR2: SGHTA, FQGNSA. J was trimmed by 6 bases and V by 0 bases; bases with no gene match: 2. The CDR3 nucleotides read TGTGCCAGCAGCTTAGCGGGACAGGATGATACGCAGTATTTT. Its protein is CASSLAGQDDTQYF.

The CDR3: CASSRLYGELFF. The CDR3, as DNA: TGTGCCAGCAGCCGCCTTTACGGGGAGCTGTTTTTT. V and J are TRBV6-5 and TRBJ2-2; D gene ambiguous. This CDR3 spans 12 amino acids. CDR1 is MNHEY and CDR2 is SVGAGI in the germline V gene. Trimming shortened V by 6 bases and J by 7 bases, and 9 bases separated the two germline ends.

The chain employs TRBV11-2 and TRBJ2-7; 12 nucleotides line up with TRBD2. Trimming at V came to 1 base and at J to 6 bases, leaving 22 bases not matched to a gene. Germline-derived CDR1 and CDR2 are SGHAT and FQNNGV. The CDR3 has 21 residues. The CDR3 bases are TGTGCCAGCAGCTTAGGGCCCCCGGGACTAGCGGGTCTCCTTCCCCAGGGCGAGCAGTACTTC. Its translation: CASSLGPPGLAGLLPQGEQYF. Drawing the rest from reference TRBV11-2 and TRBJ2-7, the complete variable domain is EAGVAQSPRYKIIEKRQSVAFWCNPISGHATLYWYQQILGQGPKLLIQFQNNGVVDDSQLPKDRFSAERLKGVDSTLKIQPAKLEDSAVYLCASSLGPPGLAGLLPQGEQYFGPGTRLTVT.

The chain has TRBV9 and TRBJ2-5; D not resolved. V gave up 0 bases and J gave up 4 bases, with 7 bases separating them. Germline-derived CDR1 and CDR2 are SGDLS and YYNGEE. The CDR3 spans 13 residues. The CDR3 nucleotides are TGTGCCAGCAGCGTAGGGGGTCTAGAGACCCAGTACTTC. Its protein is CASSVGGLETQYF. Full variable domain (missing parts from reference TRBV9 and TRBJ2-5): DSGVTQTPKHLITATGQRVTLRCSPRSGDLSVYWYQQSLDQGLQFLIQYYNGEERAKGNILERFSAQQFPDLHSELNLSSLELGDSALYFCASSVGGLETQYFGPGTRLLVL.

The genes are TRBV10-3 and TRBJ2-7; D may be TRBD2 (5 bases). Deletions cut 5 bases from V and 2 bases from J, with 16 bases between. The CDR3 loop spans 15 amino acids. CDR1 is ENHRY and CDR2 is SYGVKD in the germline V gene. The CDR3 nucleotides read TGTGCCATCAGTTTAACCGGGGATCGAACCTACGAGCAGTACTTC. Protein product: CAISLTGDRTYEQYF.